This TCR beta chain was sequenced during a study of cytomegalovirus exposure and HLA in healthy donors. Overall study findings and caveats: DRB1 had the most TCR associations and HLA-C the fewest, a later analysis found, with rates varying by HLA locus.

For this clone: Its antigen is still unknown.

Primers: 60 Vbeta forward and 13 Jbeta reverse. TCRdb's table, derived via immunoSEQ multiplex PCR, lists solely in-frame clones and lacks some. The sample carries tens of thousands of clones, roughly 80% recorded once. CDR1 is SGHAT, CDR2 FQDESV, per germline (reference sequence). This CDR3 is built from 15 residues. V trimming: 3 bases; J trimming: 4 bases; junction bases outside the gene matches: 8. The sequence was collected from a woman in her thirties or forties in good health and CMV-seropositive. V is TRBV11-1 and J is TRBJ2-5; 7 nucleotides line up with TRBD2. Input material: PBMCs. The CDR3 here is CASSLGGSQGETQYF. CDR3 coding DNA: TGTGCCAGCAGCTTGGGAGGGTCCCAGGGAGAGACCCAGTACTTC.